This T cell receptor (beta chain) was retrieved from a study of T cells of healthy individuals. Trimming left V 7 bases short and J 0 bases short, with 22 bases between. The CDR3 is made up of 19 amino acids. The germline V gene encodes CDR1 MNHNS and CDR2 SASEGT. TCRdb called the 5' RACE reads again in MiXCR, with one record for every CDR3 protein. Among around 53,000 distinct CDR3 sequences listed, about 14% were seen once. This clonotype appeared many times. V usage is TRBV6-1 and J usage is TRBJ2-6; D perhaps matches TRBD1 (5 bases). This clonotype was obtained from a human donor in good health. CDR3 in DNA: TGTGCCAGCACCCTTCTCCCCCGAACAGGTGGCTCTGGGGCCAACGTCCTGACTTTC. As protein: CASTLLPRTGGSGANVLTF.